This TCR beta chain stems from a study of Graves' ophthalmopathy and Graves' hyperthyroidism. Exclusion criteria comprised other autoimmune diseases, uncontrolled infections, pregnancy or lactation in patients. Thyroid ultrasound, orbital computed tomography, TRAb, serum thyroxine and clinical symptoms formed the basis of diagnosis. It was from 8 to 10 ml of fresh peripheral blood that the PBMCs came. CDR3 length equals 15 residues. Per the germline V gene, CDR1 is LNHDA and CDR2 is SQIVND (reference sequence). The germline V and J ends were trimmed by 6 bases and 0 bases, with 14 bases remaining between them. Points from the study as a whole: For separating ophthalmopathy from stable hyperthyroidism, a 13-signature model gave almost 90% sensitivity and 80% to 84% specificity.

RNA transcripts yielded amplified TCR beta CDR3 regions. First-round RT-PCR employed HTBI primers, with a second-round multiplex PCR after it. TCRdb independently ran MiXCR on the multiplex PCR reads; one entry per CDR3 protein. The table records 350,000 to 450,000 distinct CDR3 sequences, around 17% of them present only once. This clonotype was counted many times. Its target is unknown. The sequencing input was peripheral blood. This sequence was found in a woman aged 18-30 years with Graves' ophthalmopathy. The J gene is TRBJ1-2, the V gene TRBV19; D is possibly TRBD1 (6 bases). The CDR3 loop reads CASSQQGLANYGYTF. In DNA form, the CDR3 reads TGTGCCAGTAGCCAGCAGGGGTTAGCTAACTATGGCTACACCTTC.